A single sample is the source of the 23 T cell receptor beta chains below, sequenced in a study of Ad26.COV2.S vaccination and SARS-CoV-2 variants. The treatment denotes: 19 received Ad26.COV2.S at low or high dose, single or two shots; several received placebo; per-sample allocation not given. Sampling was performed 63 days after the first vaccine or placebo injection. Some clones are missing from TCRdb's copy, which holds only in-frame ones; the method was immunoSEQ multiplex PCR. The sample has fewer than 400,000 clones; around nine tenths are singletons. The sample was peripheral blood, taken in a trial of Ad26.COV2.S vaccine versus placebo. The receptors originated from a person between 18 and 65 years old who received the Ad26.COV2.S COVID-19 vaccine or a placebo.

A remark on this clone: The same CDR3 arises from other DNA sequences in this sample as well. The chain employs TRBV2 and TRBJ2-5; the D is unclear. V dropped 6 bases and J dropped 2 bases, with 4 bases sitting between them. This CDR3 comprises 11 residues. From germline, CDR1 is SNHLY and CDR2 FYNNEI. CDR3 loop: CASSRQETQYF. CDR3 in DNA: TGTGCCAGCAGCCGGCAAGAGACCCAGTACTTC.

The chain uses TRBV7-2 and TRBJ1-6; D may be TRBD1 (6 bases). CDR3 length: 16 amino acids. V gave up 5 bases and J gave up 10 bases, with 21 bases separating them. CDR1 and CDR2 from the germline V gene are SGHTA and FQGNSA. CDR3 loop: CASSTNRQAAGSPLHF. CDR3 nucleotide sequence: TGTGCCAGCAGCACAAATCGACAGGCCGCGGGATCACCCCTCCACTTT.

The CDR3 DNA is TGTGCCAGCAGCTTAGGTTGGGTTGGAACAGGCTACGAGCAGTACTTC. This translates into CASSLGWVGTGYEQYF. The chain links TRBV7-2 to TRBJ2-7, with D tentatively TRBD1 (5 bases). Germline V lookup: CDR1 SGHTA, CDR2 FQGNSA. The CDR3 has 16 residues. V was clipped by 1 base and J by 3 bases, with 16 bases between them.

This chain connects TRBV21-1 to TRBJ1-6; the D segment call TRBD1 is taken from the table without a DNA check. TRBV21-1 is an annotated pseudogene. The CDR3 extends over 16 amino acids. CDR3 coding DNA: TGTGCCAGCAGCAAAGTCTGCAGGGGTCTAGGTTCACCCCTCCACTTT. As protein: CASSKVCRGLGSPLHF.

The V call is TRBV13, the J call TRBJ2-7; TRBD1 is a possible D gene (5 bases). The CDR3 is made up of 12 amino acids. Germline V gene data show CDR1 as PRHDT and CDR2 as FYEKMQ (reference sequence). V lost 4 bases to trimming and J lost 3 bases, with 7 bases between them. DNA of the CDR3: TGTGCCAGCAGCTCAGGGATCTACGAGCAGTACTTC. Encoded protein: CASSSGIYEQYF.

The V call is TRBV30, the J call TRBJ1-6; D is perhaps TRBD1 (6 bases). The CDR3 length is 13 residues. Trimming took off 2 bases at V and 13 bases at J, with 15 bases between the two ends. Looked up from germline, CDR1 is GTSNPN and CDR2 is SVGIG (reference sequence). For the CDR3, the DNA is TGTGCCTGGAGTAGGGCAGGGGACTTTCCCCTCCACTTT. Amino acid sequence: CAWSRAGDFPLHF.

V gene TRBV9 combines with J gene TRBJ1-1; D not certain. Trimming stripped 10 bases from V and 3 bases from J, with 16 bases between. This CDR3 spans 13 amino acids. Per germline, CDR1 SGDLS and CDR2 YYNGEE. CDR3 sequence: CALQPFFYTEAFF. In DNA form, the CDR3 reads TGTGCCTTACAACCTTTTTTTTACACTGAAGCTTTCTTT.

This chain joins TRBV25-1 and TRBJ1-1; TRBD1 agrees at 11 bases. In germline, CDR1 is MGHDK, CDR2 SYGVNS. The CDR3 runs 14 residues. With 6 bases clipped from V and 4 bases from J, the junction kept 4 bases outside the gene matches. The CDR3 loop is CASRAGTGGTEAFF. The CDR3 DNA reads TGTGCCAGCAGGGCCGGGACAGGGGGCACTGAAGCTTTCTTT.

The table lists this clone with a count of one. The chain couples TRBV19 to TRBJ1-3; D ambiguous. Germline V gene lookup returns CDR1 LNHDA and CDR2 SQIVND (reference sequence). Trimming took 7 bases from V and 2 from J, leaving 3 bases between them. The CDR3 has 11 residues. Here the CDR3 DNA reads TGTGCCAGTATTACTGGAAACACCATATATTTT. Protein: CASITGNTIYF.

This clone occurred once. This chain joins TRBV5-6 and TRBJ1-1; 7 positions match TRBD1. Per the germline V gene, CDR1 is SGHDT and CDR2 is YYEEEE. CDR3 length: 14 amino acids. With V trimmed by 4 bases and J by 4 bases, 7 bases remained unmatched. The chain's CDR3 is CASSLDRDPTEAFF. The CDR3 coding sequence is TGTGCCAGCAGCCTAGACAGGGATCCCACTGAAGCTTTCTTT.

CDR3 region: CAWRRGDYGYTF. The CDR3 region has the DNA TGTGCCTGGAGAAGGGGAGACTATGGCTACACCTTC. The chain joins TRBV30 to TRBJ1-2, with D possibly being TRBD1 (5 bases). The CDR3 is 12 amino acids. Trimming cost V 3 bases and J 3 bases, with 8 bases left between them. The germline V gene has CDR1 GTSNPN and CDR2 SVGIG (reference sequence).

This clone came up once. The rearrangement links TRBV18 to TRBJ2-5; 8 nucleotides align to TRBD1. The V segment lost 4 bases and the J segment 2 bases; nucleotides outside the gene matches: 6. The germline gives CDR1 KGHSH, CDR2 LQKENI. The CDR3 extends over 15 amino acids. The CDR3 is CASSQDRAAQETQYF. The CDR3 DNA reads TGTGCCAGCTCACAGGACAGGGCTGCACAAGAGACCCAGTACTTC.

The chain recombines TRBV29-1 with TRBJ1-2; D not certain. In germline, CDR1 is SQVTM, CDR2 ANQGSEA. This CDR3 is built from 15 residues. Trimming took off 0 bases at V and 4 bases at J, with 15 bases between the two ends. Here the CDR3 reads CSVEELGSLGYGYTF. In DNA form, the CDR3 reads TGCAGCGTTGAAGAATTGGGCAGTCTAGGCTATGGCTACACCTTC.

The chain combines TRBV7-9 with TRBJ1-3; D gene ambiguous. The CDR3 extends over 15 amino acids. V was pared by 2 bases and J by 2 bases, with 10 bases between. Germline CDR1 is SEHNR and CDR2 is FQNEAQ (reference sequence). The CDR3 region has the DNA TGTGCCAGCAGCTTACGCGGGGTGGCTGGAAACACCATATATTTT. Translating it yields CASSLRGVAGNTIYF.

J is TRBJ2-3 and V is TRBV5-1; 16 nucleotides agree with TRBD2. This CDR3 has 16 residues. V was pared by 6 bases and J by 6 bases, with 7 bases of the junction left unmatched. Germline V lookup: CDR1 SGHRS, CDR2 YFSETQ. DNA of the CDR3: TGCGCCAGCAAAACCGGGACTAGCGGGGGGGCCGATACGCAGTATTTT. It translates to CASKTGTSGGADTQYF.

On this clone: The same CDR3 can be traced to other DNA sequences in this sample. This chain connects TRBV6-1 to TRBJ1-2; D is unclear. Germline CDR1 MNHNS, CDR2 SASEGT. The ends were cut back, 2 bases at V and 1 base at J, with 8 bases in the middle. CDR3 length: 14 amino acids. The CDR3 nucleotides are TGTGCCAGCAGTGAACAGGACGGTAACTATGGCTACACCTTC. Translated, it gives CASSEQDGNYGYTF.

The chain uses TRBV7-2 and TRBJ1-1, with D maybe TRBD1 (5 bases). Germline V gene lookup returns CDR1 SGHTA and CDR2 FQGNSA. The CDR3 covers 13 residues. V was cut by 1 base and J by 5 bases, with 8 bases left in between. The CDR3 nucleotides read TGTGCCAGCAGCTTAGGGGGCCGGACTGAAGCTTTCTTT. Encoded protein: CASSLGGRTEAFF.

The chain employs TRBV27 and TRBJ1-2; TRBD1 matches at 8 bases. The CDR3 length is 13 residues. Unmatched junction bases numbered 4, after V lost 3 bases and J lost 7 bases. Germline lookup yields CDR1 MNHEY and CDR2 SMNVEV (reference sequence). The CDR3 here is CASSFQGASGYTF. The CDR3 coding sequence is TGTGCCAGCAGTTTCCAGGGGGCGAGTGGCTACACCTTC.

V usage is TRBV24-1 and J usage is TRBJ2-1; 8 bases agree with TRBD1. Trimming at V came to 4 bases and at J to 8 bases, leaving 6 bases not matched to a gene. The CDR3 has 14 amino acids. Germline CDR1 reads KGHDR; CDR2 reads SFDVKD. The CDR3 nucleotides read TGTGCCACCAGTGACCGGACAGGGATAGATGAGCAGTTCTTC. This gives the protein CATSDRTGIDEQFF.

The J gene is TRBJ2-3, the V gene TRBV10-3; 9 bases fit TRBD2. The CDR3 spans 16 residues. Germline loops: CDR1 ENHRY, CDR2 SYGVKD. The V gene end was trimmed by 0 bases and the J gene end by 2 bases; junction bases not matched to a gene: 3. In DNA form, the CDR3 reads TGTGCCATCAGTGAGTCAGGCGGGGGGGTCACAGATACGCAGTATTTT. Translating gives CAISESGGGVTDTQYF.

J is TRBJ2-7 and V is TRBV6-5; TRBD1 matches 10 bases. V lost 2 bases to trimming and J lost 4 bases; unmatched junction nucleotides: 5. Germline lookup yields CDR1 MNHEY and CDR2 SVGAGI. The CDR3 length is 15 residues. This CDR3 reads CASSYVRQGAYEQYF. CDR3 bases: TGTGCCAGCAGTTACGTTCGACAGGGGGCATACGAGCAGTACTTC.

The chain is built from TRBV7-2 and TRBJ1-6; 7 bases line up with TRBD1. Germline V CDR1 and CDR2: SGHTA, FQGNSA. The CDR3 has 14 amino acids. Trimming at V came to 6 bases and at J to 7 bases, leaving 6 bases not matched to a gene. CDR3 region: CASRSGQTNSPLHF. In nucleotides, the CDR3 is TGTGCCAGCAGATCGGGACAGACAAATTCACCCCTCCACTTT.

The rearrangement joins TRBV7-9 to TRBJ2-3; 9 bases map to TRBD1. V was pared by 5 bases and J by 5 bases, with 8 bases of the junction left unmatched. Per the germline V gene, CDR1 is SEHNR and CDR2 is FQNEAQ (reference sequence). The CDR3 is made up of 15 amino acids. CDR3 in amino acids: CASSRWTGEVDTQYF. Written as DNA, the CDR3 is TGTGCCAGCAGCCGTTGGACAGGGGAGGTAGATACGCAGTATTTT.